A selection of T cell receptor beta chains follows, all from one sample in a study of T-cell reconstitution after alpha-beta-depleted transplantation in children. TCRdb ran MiXCR on the PCR reads and lists one entry per CDR3 protein. The table shows just over 950,000 distinct CDR3 sequences, with around 30% occurring only once. Sequencing was performed on PBMCs, mostly from graft donor cells, taken 360 days after TCRalphabeta/CD19-depleted stem cell transplant. These receptors came from a boy under two years old who had a stem cell transplant for SCID, so the T cells may come from the graft donor. Both conserved end residues are part of each CDR3. The D gene is left open where the match is weak. Expanded clones are given a class, and other clones once, few, many or no size at all.

NA | TRBJ2-1 | TRBV12-3/TRBV12-4 | NA | CASSFYGYNEQFF | TGTGCCAGCAGTTTTTACGGATACAATGAGCAGTTCTTC
NA | TRBJ1-1 | TRBV12-3/TRBV12-4 | few | CASSLGVANTEAFF | TGTGCCAGCAGTTTGGGGGTTGCCAACACTGAAGCTTTCTTT
NA | TRBJ1-6 | TRBV5-1 | NA | CASTPVGLVSPLHF | TGCGCCAGCACCCCGGTTGGGTTGGTGTCACCCCTCCACTTT
TRBD1 | TRBJ2-6 | TRBV2 | NA | CASVTGGGGANVLTF | TGTGCCAGCGTCACAGGGGGCGGTGGGGCCAACGTCCTGACTTTC
TRBD2 | TRBJ2-7 | TRBV4-1 | NA | CASRGSGASYEQYF | TGCGCCAGCAGGGGAAGCGGGGCCTCCTACGAGCAGTACTTC
NA | TRBJ1-3 | TRBV12-3/TRBV12-4 | many | CASTLRGAGNTIYF | TGTGCCAGCACCCTGCGGGGAGCTGGAAACACCATATATTTT
NA | TRBJ2-3 | TRBV12-3/TRBV12-4 | NA | CASSRWGASDTQYF | TGTGCCAGCAGTCGATGGGGGGCCTCCGATACGCAGTATTTT
NA | TRBJ1-2 | TRBV20-1 | NA | CSAKTLGPSNYGYTF | TGCAGTGCCAAAACCCTCGGGCCTTCTAACTATGGCTACACCTTC
TRBD2 | TRBJ2-5 | TRBV11-2 | NA | CASSLEIAGLQETQYF | TGTGCCAGCAGCTTAGAGATAGCGGGCCTCCAAGAGACCCAGTACTTC
NA | TRBJ1-1 | TRBV10-2 | NA | CASNDPPATEAFF | TGCGCCAGCAATGATCCCCCGGCCACTGAAGCTTTCTTT
NA | TRBJ1-1 | TRBV12-3/TRBV12-4 | NA | CASSQTLPGEAFF | TGTGCCAGCTCACAGACTCTACCTGGTGAAGCTTTCTTT